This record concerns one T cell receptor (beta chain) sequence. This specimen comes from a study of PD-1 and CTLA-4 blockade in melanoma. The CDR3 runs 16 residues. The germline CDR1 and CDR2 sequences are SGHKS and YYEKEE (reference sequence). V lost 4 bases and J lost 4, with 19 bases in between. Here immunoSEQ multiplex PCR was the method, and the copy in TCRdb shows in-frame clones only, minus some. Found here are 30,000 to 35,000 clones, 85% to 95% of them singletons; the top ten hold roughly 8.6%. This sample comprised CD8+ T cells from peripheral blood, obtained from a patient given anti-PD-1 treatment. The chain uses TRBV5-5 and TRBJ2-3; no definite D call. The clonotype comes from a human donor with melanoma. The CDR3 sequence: CASSLTIRLFADTQYF. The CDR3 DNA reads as TGTGCCAGCAGCCTCACCATAAGACTGTTCGCAGATACGCAGTATTTT.